The TCR beta chain under discussion was sequenced for a study of CD8 T cells in Susac syndrome (dated by TCRdb to about 2019). With respect to the entire study: Among the sequenced Susac syndrome patients, about 6 had clinically active disease and 8 or 9 were in clinical remission. At the time of blood withdrawal, Susac syndrome patients were either therapy-naive, taking corticosteroids (with some also receiving IVIg), or on IVIg alone. The study used repertoire sequencing to test whether antigen drove CD8+ T cell activation and differentiation in Susac syndrome.

As for this clonotype: Its target antigen remains unknown. No quality values exist for individual bases; no much larger clone is one base distant.

Study-wide findings and limitations: No clonal expansion was detected in the CD4+ T cell repertoire of Susac syndrome patients. The number of individuals in the TCR sequencing and HLA analysis was acknowledged as relatively small.

Peripheral blood CD8+ and CD4+ T cells from healthy donors, Susac syndrome patients and multiple sclerosis patients were profiled by high-throughput TCR beta sequencing. The Susac syndrome patients fulfilled recently defined diagnostic criteria for definite or probable disease. Bulk CD8+ and CD4+ T cells were purified magnetically by negative isolation, whereas CD8+ TEMRA cells were enriched by FACS. Blood was drawn into EDTA tubes, processed within 24 hours, and PBMCs were isolated by density gradient centrifugation. PBMCs destined for TCR sequencing were cryopreserved in liquid nitrogen and later thawed in a 37 °C water bath. The sorted or isolated CD4+, CD8+ and CD8+ TEMRA cells had a purity of 90% or higher. A distance of 13 bases separates the germline ends of V and J, which lose 6 bases and 5 bases respectively. From cysteine to phenylalanine, the CDR3 is 13 amino acids long. Just the 39-base CDR3 DNA is kept, in frame starting at base 1.

RNA was extracted with the RNeasy kit and roughly 0.5 to 1 ug was reverse transcribed using random hexamers. The immunoSEQ multiplex PCR assay, which covers 54 Vbeta and 13 Jbeta segments, was used to amplify TCR beta CDR3 regions. To correct PCR amplification bias, a synthetic template baseline was used for both primer optimization and computational correction. As for the authors' bioinformatics: Reads were annotated to V, D and J genes per IMGT and analyzed with immunoSEQ Analyzer, keeping only productive sequences. Clonality was computed as one minus Shannon entropy normalized by log2 of the number of productive unique sequences. For each patient and control, public and private clones were evaluated among the 100 most prevalent clones. Clones were defined as Susac-specific when absent from the healthy and MS cohorts, from about 970 published viral clones and from other ImmuneACCESS disease sequences. TCRdb trimmed public reads at Q25 via fastp, called clones via MiXCR and kept in-frame beta chains. Every distinct CDR3 protein forms one entry, paired with its most common genes and DNA. For this entry, the V and J calls and clone size follow TCRdb and not the study's own pipeline. Within this sample are some 200,000 distinct CDR3 sequences, with about 94% of them counted one time only. 0.075% to 0.1% of the sample rests with the top ten.

Here the chain combines TRBV12-3 or TRBV12-4 and TRBJ1-2, with TRBD1 tentatively as D gene (6 bases match). The TCR sequence derives from a human donor with Susac syndrome. Sequenced: CD4+ T cells from PBMCs. The CDR3 has the sequence CASRERGGYGYTF. The bases read TGTGCCAGCAGGGAGAGAGGGGGGTATGGCTACACCTTC.